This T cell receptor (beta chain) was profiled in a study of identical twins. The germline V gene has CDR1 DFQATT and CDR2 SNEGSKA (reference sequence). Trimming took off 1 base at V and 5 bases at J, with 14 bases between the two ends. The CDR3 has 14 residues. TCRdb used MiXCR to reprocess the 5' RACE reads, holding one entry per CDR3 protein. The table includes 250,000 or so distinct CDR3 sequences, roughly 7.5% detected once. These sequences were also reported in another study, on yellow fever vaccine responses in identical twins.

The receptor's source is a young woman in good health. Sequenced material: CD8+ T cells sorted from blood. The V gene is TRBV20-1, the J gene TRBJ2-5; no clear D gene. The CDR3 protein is CSARVPSPEETQYF. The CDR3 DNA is TGCAGTGCTAGAGTCCCCAGTCCTGAGGAGACCCAGTACTTC.